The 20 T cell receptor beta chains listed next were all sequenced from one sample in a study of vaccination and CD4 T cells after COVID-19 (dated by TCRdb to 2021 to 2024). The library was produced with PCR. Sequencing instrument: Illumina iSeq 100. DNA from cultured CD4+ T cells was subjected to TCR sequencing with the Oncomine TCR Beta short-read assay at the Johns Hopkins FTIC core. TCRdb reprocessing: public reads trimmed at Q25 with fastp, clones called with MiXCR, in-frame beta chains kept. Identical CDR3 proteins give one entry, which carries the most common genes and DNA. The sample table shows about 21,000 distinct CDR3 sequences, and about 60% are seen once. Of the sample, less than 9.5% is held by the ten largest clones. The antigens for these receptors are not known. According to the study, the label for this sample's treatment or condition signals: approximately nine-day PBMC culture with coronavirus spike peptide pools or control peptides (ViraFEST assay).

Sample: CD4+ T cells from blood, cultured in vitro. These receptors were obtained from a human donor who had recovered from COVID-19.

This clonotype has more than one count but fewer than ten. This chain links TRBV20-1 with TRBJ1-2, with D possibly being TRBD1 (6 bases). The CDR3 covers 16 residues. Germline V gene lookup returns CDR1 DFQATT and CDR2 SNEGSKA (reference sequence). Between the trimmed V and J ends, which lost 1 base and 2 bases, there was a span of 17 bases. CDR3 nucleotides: TGCAGTGCTAGAGCCCCCGGGGGCAGGGCAAACTATGGCTACACCTTC. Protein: CSARAPGGRANYGYTF.

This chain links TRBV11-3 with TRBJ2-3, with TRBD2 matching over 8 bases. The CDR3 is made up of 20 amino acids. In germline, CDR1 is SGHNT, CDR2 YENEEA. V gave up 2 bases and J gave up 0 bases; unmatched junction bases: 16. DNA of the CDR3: TGTGCCAGCAGCTTACCCTCGGGACTAGAGGATACTCCTAGCACAGATACGCAGTATTTT. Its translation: CASSLPSGLEDTPSTDTQYF.

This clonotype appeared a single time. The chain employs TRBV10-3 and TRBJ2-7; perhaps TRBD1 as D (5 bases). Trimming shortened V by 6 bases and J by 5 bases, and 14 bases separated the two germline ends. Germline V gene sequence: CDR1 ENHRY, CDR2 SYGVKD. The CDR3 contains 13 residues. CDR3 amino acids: CAIREGVRHEQYF. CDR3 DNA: TGTGCCATCAGGGAAGGGGTGAGGCACGAGCAGTACTTC.

CDR3 coding DNA: TGCGCCAGCAGCCCCGGGACAGCCCAAGAGACCCAGTACTTC. Its translation: CASSPGTAQETQYF. The V call is TRBV5-1, the J call TRBJ2-5; 7 bases line up with TRBD1. CDR3 length equals 14 residues. The germline gives CDR1 SGHRS, CDR2 YFSETQ. After removal of 4 bases from V and 1 base from J, the junction contained 4 bases not matched to a gene.

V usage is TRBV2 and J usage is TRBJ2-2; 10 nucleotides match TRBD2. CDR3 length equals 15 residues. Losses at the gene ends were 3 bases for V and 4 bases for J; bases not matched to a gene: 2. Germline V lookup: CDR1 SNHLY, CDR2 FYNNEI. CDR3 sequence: CASSESGRVTGELFF. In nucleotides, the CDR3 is TGTGCCAGCAGTGAGAGCGGGAGGGTCACCGGGGAGCTGTTTTTT.

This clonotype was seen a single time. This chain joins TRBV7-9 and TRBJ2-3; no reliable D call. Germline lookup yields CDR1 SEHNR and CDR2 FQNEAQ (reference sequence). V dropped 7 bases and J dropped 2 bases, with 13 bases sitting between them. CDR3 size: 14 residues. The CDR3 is CASNNQPPTDTQYF. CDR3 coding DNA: TGTGCCAGCAACAACCAACCCCCCACAGATACGCAGTATTTT.

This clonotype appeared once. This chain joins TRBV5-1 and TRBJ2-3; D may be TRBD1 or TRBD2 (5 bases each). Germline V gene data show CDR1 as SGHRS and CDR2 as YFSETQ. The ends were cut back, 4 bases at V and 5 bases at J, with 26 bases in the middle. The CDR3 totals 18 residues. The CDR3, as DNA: TGCGCCAGCAGCCCGAATCCGGGCCGAGATCCTGGGGGAGATACGCAGTATTTT. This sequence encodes CASSPNPGRDPGGDTQYF.

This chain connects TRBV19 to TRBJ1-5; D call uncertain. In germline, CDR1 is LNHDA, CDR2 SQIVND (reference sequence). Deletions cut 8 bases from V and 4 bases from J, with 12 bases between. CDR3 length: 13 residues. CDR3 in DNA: TGTGCCAGTTCATCCCATTTGAATCAGCCCCAGCATTTT. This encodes CASSSHLNQPQHF.

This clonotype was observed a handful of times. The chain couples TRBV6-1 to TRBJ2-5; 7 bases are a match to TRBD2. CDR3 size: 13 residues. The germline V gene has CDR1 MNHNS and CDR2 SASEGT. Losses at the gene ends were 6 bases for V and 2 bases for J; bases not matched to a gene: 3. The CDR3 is CASRTSDQETQYF. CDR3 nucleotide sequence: TGTGCCAGCAGAACTAGCGATCAAGAGACCCAGTACTTC.

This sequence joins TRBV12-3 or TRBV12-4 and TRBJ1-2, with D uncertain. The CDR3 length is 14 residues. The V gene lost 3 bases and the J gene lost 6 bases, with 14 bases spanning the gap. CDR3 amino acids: CASSLAAIRNGYTF. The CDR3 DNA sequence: TGTGCCAGCAGTTTGGCAGCAATCCGCAATGGCTACACCTTC.

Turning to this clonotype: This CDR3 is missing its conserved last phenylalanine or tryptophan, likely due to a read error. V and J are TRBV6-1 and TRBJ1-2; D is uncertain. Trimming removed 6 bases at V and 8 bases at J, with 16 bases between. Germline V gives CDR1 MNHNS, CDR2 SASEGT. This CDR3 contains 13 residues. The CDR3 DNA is TGTGCCAGCAGGGCGGAGGGAGGCGGCGGCTACACCCTC. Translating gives CASRAEGGGGYTL.

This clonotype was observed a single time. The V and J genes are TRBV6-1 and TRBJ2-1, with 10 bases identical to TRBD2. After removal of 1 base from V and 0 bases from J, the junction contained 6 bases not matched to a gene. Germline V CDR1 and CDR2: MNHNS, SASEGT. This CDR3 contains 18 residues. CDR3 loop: CASSEGTSGLSSYNEQFF. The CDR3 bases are TGTGCCAGCAGTGAAGGGACTAGCGGCTTGAGCTCCTACAATGAGCAGTTCTTC.

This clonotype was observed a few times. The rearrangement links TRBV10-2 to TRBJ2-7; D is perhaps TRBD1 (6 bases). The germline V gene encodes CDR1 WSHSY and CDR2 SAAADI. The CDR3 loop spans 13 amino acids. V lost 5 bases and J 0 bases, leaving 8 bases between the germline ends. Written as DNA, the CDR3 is TGCGCCAGCAGTAGGGACAACTCCTACGAGCAGTACTTC. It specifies CASSRDNSYEQYF.

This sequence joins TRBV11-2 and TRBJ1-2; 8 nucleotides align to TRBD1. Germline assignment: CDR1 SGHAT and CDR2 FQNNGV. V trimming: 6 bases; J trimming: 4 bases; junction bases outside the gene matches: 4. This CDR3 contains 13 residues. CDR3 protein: CASSQTGVYGYTF. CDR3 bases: TGTGCCAGCAGTCAGACAGGGGTCTATGGCTACACCTTC.

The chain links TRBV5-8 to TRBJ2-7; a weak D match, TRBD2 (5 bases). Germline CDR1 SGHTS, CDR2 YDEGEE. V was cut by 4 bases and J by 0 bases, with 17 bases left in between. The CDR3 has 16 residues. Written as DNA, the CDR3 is TGTGCCAGCAGCAGGCGGAGGCGATTCCTCTCCTACGAGCAGTACTTC. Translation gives CASSRRRRFLSYEQYF.

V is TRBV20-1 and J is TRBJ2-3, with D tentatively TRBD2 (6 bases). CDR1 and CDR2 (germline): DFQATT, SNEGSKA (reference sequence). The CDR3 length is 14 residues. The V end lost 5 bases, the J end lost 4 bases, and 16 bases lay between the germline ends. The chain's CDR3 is CSAGTSEGADTQYF. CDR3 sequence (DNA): TGCAGTGCTGGGACTTCTGAGGGCGCAGATACGCAGTATTTT.

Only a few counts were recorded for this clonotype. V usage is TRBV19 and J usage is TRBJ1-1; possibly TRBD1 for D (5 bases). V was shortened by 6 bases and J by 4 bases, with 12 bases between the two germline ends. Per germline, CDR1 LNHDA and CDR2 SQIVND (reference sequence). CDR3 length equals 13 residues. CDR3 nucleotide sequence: TGTGCCAGTAGGGGGGGGTGGGGCACTGAAGCTTTCTTT. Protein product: CASRGGWGTEAFF.

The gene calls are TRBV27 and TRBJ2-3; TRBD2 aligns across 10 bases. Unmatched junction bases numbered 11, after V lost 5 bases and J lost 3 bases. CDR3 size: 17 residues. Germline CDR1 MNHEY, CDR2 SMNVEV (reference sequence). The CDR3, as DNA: TGTGCCAGCAGTCCCTCTCCTAGCGGGAGTGGGACAGATACGCAGTATTTT. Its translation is CASSPSPSGSGTDTQYF.

Here the CDR3 DNA reads TGTGCCAGCCGCCGGGACTCCTGGGGGACTGAAGCTTTCTTT. Its translation: CASRRDSWGTEAFF. The rearrangement links TRBV12-3 or TRBV12-4 to TRBJ1-1; a possible D gene is TRBD1 (5 bases). This CDR3 spans 14 amino acids. V was shortened by 8 bases and J by 5 bases, with 18 bases between the two germline ends.

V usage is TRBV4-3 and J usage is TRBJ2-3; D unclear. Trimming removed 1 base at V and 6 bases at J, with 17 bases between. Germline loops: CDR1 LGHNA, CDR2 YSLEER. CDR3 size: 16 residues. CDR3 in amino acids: CASSQGVGSYGDTQYF. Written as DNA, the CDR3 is TGCGCCAGCAGCCAAGGGGTAGGCTCTTACGGGGATACGCAGTATTTT.